This paragraph reports one T cell receptor beta chain. Its antigen is currently unknown. This entry is derived from a study of OX40 agonist ivuxolimab in advanced cancers. Study at large: People in dose escalation had one of these cancers: hepatocellular carcinoma, melanoma, renal cell or head and neck cancer. Earlier anti-PD-1, anti-PD-L1 or anti-CTLA-4 therapy was permitted; roughly 42% had received some.

Study outcomes and limitations: The CD4+ and CD8+ T cells in the blood had expanded clonally by week 6 at 0.1 to 3.0 mg/kg.

Germline values: CDR1 LGHNT, CDR2 FRNRAP. The trim removed 3 bases at V and 4 bases at J, leaving 10 bases unmatched. CDR3 size: 19 residues. Some clones are missing from TCRdb's copy, which holds only in-frame ones; the method was immunoSEQ multiplex PCR. The table lists roughly 41,000 clones, 85% to 90% of them singletons. This sample comprised CD4+ or CD8+ T cells sorted from blood, obtained in a trial of the OX40 agonist ivuxolimab. The receptor comes from an adult with an advanced solid tumor such as melanoma, head and neck, liver or kidney cancer. The V and J genes are TRBV12-5 and TRBJ2-3, with 16 bases fitting TRBD2. The CDR3 DNA reads TGTGCTAGTGGTTTCACTACCGGGACTAGCGGGGGGGCAGCAGATACGCAGTATTTT. As protein: CASGFTTGTSGGAADTQYF.